Listed below are T cell receptor beta chains from one sample, sequenced in a study of T cell responses to AZD1222 COVID-19 vaccine. TCRdb keeps only in-frame clones here, not all; method: immunoSEQ multiplex PCR. The top ten hold 5% to 7.5% of the sample, which has fewer than 200,000 clones, 80% to 90% seen once. The sequencing here drew on peripheral blood, taken on day 0 of AZD1222 vaccination. All receptors derive from an adult in good health. Both conserved end residues are part of each CDR3. D genes are given only for firm matches. Expanded clones are given a class, and other clones once, few, many or no size at all.

V	length	size	J	D	DNA	CDR3
TRBV9	17	NA	TRBJ2-2	TRBD2	TGTGCCAGCAGCGGCACTAGCGGGAGGAGGAGCACCGGGGAGCTGTTTTTT	CASSGTSGRRSTGELFF
TRBV15	11	once	TRBJ2-5	NA	TGTGCCACCAGGAGCCTTGAGACCCAGTACTTC	CATRSLETQYF
TRBV5-1	14	NA	TRBJ1-2	NA	TGCGCCAGCAGCTTGGATAACGGAGACTATGGCTACACCTTC	CASSLDNGDYGYTF
TRBV7-9	15	NA	TRBJ1-6	NA	TGTGCCAGCAGCTTAGGAGGGGCGAAGAATTCACCCCTCCACTTT	CASSLGGAKNSPLHF
TRBV5-8	14	NA	TRBJ2-4	NA	TGTGCCAGCAGCGTCGGGACCGGGCGAATCAATCAGTACTTC	CASSVGTGRINQYF
TRBV20-1	14	NA	TRBJ2-2	NA	TGCAGTGCTAGTAGTCGGTTGTCCGACGGGGAGCTGTTTTTT	CSASSRLSDGELFF
TRBV27	14	NA	TRBJ1-2	NA	TGTGCCAGCAGCCCCTTCCCTCGCGCGTCCGGCTACACCTTC	CASSPFPRASGYTF
TRBV5-1	14	NA	TRBJ1-3	TRBD1	TGCGCCAGCAGCTCTACAGGGGGATCGTACACCATATATTTT	CASSSTGGSYTIYF
TRBV6-5	12	NA	TRBJ1-6	NA	TGTGCCAGCAGTCCGCAGGGATCACCCCTCCACTTT	CASSPQGSPLHF
TRBV5-6	12	NA	TRBJ1-2	NA	TGTGCCAGCAGCTTGAACAGGGCTGGCTACACCTTC	CASSLNRAGYTF
TRBV5-1	16	NA	TRBJ1-4	NA	TGCGCCAGCAGCTTGGCCCCGGGCCGGGGGGATGAAAAACTGTTTTTT	CASSLAPGRGDEKLFF
TRBV3-1/TRBV3-2	17	NA	TRBJ1-5	NA	TGTGCCAGCAGCCAAGAGTACGGAGGGTACGGCAATCAGCCCCAGCATTTT	CASSQEYGGYGNQPQHF
TRBV29-1	14	NA	TRBJ2-3	NA	TGCAGCTCCAGGGCCCTGACGTCGCCGGATACGCAGTATTTT	CSSRALTSPDTQYF
TRBV11-2	14	NA	TRBJ2-4	NA	TGTGCCAGCAGCTTAGCCGTGGCCGAAAACATTCAGTACTTC	CASSLAVAENIQYF
TRBV6-2/TRBV6-3	18	NA	TRBJ2-5	TRBD2	TGTGCCAGCAGTGCCTGGGGACTAGCGGGGCGCCGTAAGGAGACCCAGTACTTC	CASSAWGLAGRRKETQYF
TRBV20-1	17	NA	TRBJ2-3	TRBD2	TGCAGTGCTAGTTCGGGACTAGCGGGAAGGGACACAGATACGCAGTATTTT	CSASSGLAGRDTDTQYF
TRBV6-1	14	NA	TRBJ2-2	NA	TGTGCCAGCAGTGAGACAACGAACACCGGGGAGCTGTTTTTT	CASSETTNTGELFF
TRBV5-6	16	NA	TRBJ1-3	NA	TGTGCCAGCAGCTTGAGGGCAGGGTTCCCTGGAAACACCATATATTTT	CASSLRAGFPGNTIYF
TRBV12-3/TRBV12-4	13	NA	TRBJ2-7	NA	TGTGCCAGCAGTTTAGGGGCAGACTACGAGCAGTACTTC	CASSLGADYEQYF